This paragraph reports one T cell receptor beta chain. The antigen remains unidentified. These data are taken from a study of CD4 T cells in relation to SARS-CoV-2 and coronaviruses. The CDR3 totals 11 residues. V was cut by 6 bases and J by 4 bases, with 5 bases left in between. Germline V gene data show CDR1 as SGHNT and CDR2 as YYREEE (reference sequence). Here immunoSEQ multiplex PCR was the method, and the copy in TCRdb shows in-frame clones only, minus some. The table includes about 17,000 clones, about 80% detected once. Before the COVID-19 pandemic, during about 2011-2019, CD4+ T cells were taken from unexposed donors. After about 10 days of culture, CD4+ T cells were isolated. Testing used SARS-CoV-2 S/N and four cold-coronavirus spikes on unexposed-donor CD4+ T cells, cells permitting.

The chain carries TRBV5-4 and TRBJ2-1; no clear D gene. This receptor was taken from a human donor in good health. Sequencing used CD4+ T cells from PBMCs, cultured in vitro. In nucleotides, the CDR3 is TGTGCCAGCACGGGTTACAATGAGCAGTTCTTC. Translated, it gives CASTGYNEQFF.